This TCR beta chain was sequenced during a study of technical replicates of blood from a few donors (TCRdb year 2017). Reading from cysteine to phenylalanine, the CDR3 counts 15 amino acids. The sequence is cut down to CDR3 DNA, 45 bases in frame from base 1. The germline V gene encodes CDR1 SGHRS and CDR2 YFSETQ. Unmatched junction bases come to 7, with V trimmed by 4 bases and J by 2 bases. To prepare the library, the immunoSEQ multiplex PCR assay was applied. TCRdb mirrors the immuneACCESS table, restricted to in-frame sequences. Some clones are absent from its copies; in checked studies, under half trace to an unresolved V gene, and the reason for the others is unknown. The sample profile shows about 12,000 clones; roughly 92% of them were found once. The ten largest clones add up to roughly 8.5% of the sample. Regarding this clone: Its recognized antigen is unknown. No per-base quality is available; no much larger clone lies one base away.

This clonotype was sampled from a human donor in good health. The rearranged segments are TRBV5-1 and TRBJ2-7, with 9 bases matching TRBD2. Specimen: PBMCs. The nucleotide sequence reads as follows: TGCGCCAGCAGCCTCCTACTAGCGGGTGCCTACGAGCAGTACTTC. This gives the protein CASSLLLAGAYEQYF.